Listed below are T cell receptor beta chains from one sample, sequenced in a study of shared clonotypes between healthy human individuals. Only in-frame clones appear in the TCRdb table, and some are missing; sequencing was by immunoSEQ multiplex PCR. The repertoire holds approximately 500,000 clones, with roughly 78% as singletons. Sequencing was performed on PBMCs. The receptors derive from a woman between 40 and 50 years old in good health. Some clones in this sample may be carry-over from other donors' samples. CDR3s include the opening cysteine and the closing phenylalanine or tryptophan. Each record gives: D gene, J gene, V gene, CDR3 protein, CDR3 DNA. D genes are given only for firm matches.

>-|TRBJ2-2|TRBV7-3
CASSLTSAGSSSGTGELFF
TGTGCCAGCAGCTTAACCTCAGCAGGGTCAAGCAGTGGCACCGGGGAGCTGTTTTTT
>-|TRBJ1-3|TRBV2
CASSERGNTIYF
TGTGCCAGCAGTGAGAGGGGAAACACCATATATTTT
>TRBD2|TRBJ2-1|TRBV5-4
CASSRGLAGYNEQFF
TGTGCCAGCAGCCGGGGACTAGCGGGGTACAATGAGCAGTTCTTC
>TRBD2|TRBJ2-1|TRBV9
CASSASGGEYNEQFF
TGTGCCAGCAGCGCTAGCGGGGGAGAATACAATGAGCAGTTCTTC
>-|TRBJ2-3|TRBV5-1
CASSLSRFPSPDTQYF
TGCGCCAGCAGCTTGTCTCGCTTCCCTTCCCCAGATACGCAGTATTTT
>-|TRBJ1-2|TRBV4-2
CASSQEPDGPDGNYGYTF
TGTGCCAGCAGCCAAGAACCGGACGGGCCGGATGGTAACTATGGCTACACCTTC
>-|TRBJ2-6|TRBV7-9
CASPPYPGANVLTF
TGTGCCTCTCCCCCTTATCCCGGGGCCAACGTCCTGACTTTC
>TRBD1|TRBJ2-1|TRBV9
CASSPGTGFGEQFF
TGTGCCAGCAGCCCCGGGACAGGGTTTGGTGAGCAGTTCTTC
>TRBD1|TRBJ1-1|TRBV28
CASSPDRGKGFF
TGTGCCAGCAGTCCCGACAGGGGGAAAGGATTCTTT
>-|TRBJ2-7|TRBV15
CATSRGDSSYEQYF
TGTGCCACCTCCCGGGGGGACAGCTCCTACGAGCAGTACTTC
>TRBD2|TRBJ2-2|TRBV28
CASSWGLAANTGELFF
TGTGCCAGCAGTTGGGGACTAGCGGCTAACACCGGGGAGCTGTTTTTT